This passage covers 17 T cell receptor beta chains from one sample sequenced in a study of T-cell reconstitution after alpha-beta-depleted transplantation in children. Unique molecular identifiers were built into the TCRbeta library. TCRdb re-called the PCR reads through MiXCR, storing one row per CDR3 protein. This table has around 270,000 distinct CDR3 sequences, roughly a tenth appearing once. Sequences were derived from PBMCs, sampled before TCRalphabeta/CD19-depleted stem cell transplant. These receptors were taken from a boy under three years old with acute myeloid leukemia, due to receive a stem cell transplant.

There are a few counts of this clonotype. The chain links TRBV28 to TRBJ2-3, with 11 bases that match TRBD2. There are 17 residues in the CDR3. The germline CDR1 and CDR2 sequences are MDHEN and SYDVKM. V lost 1 base, J lost 4 bases, and 7 bases stayed unmatched. The CDR3 DNA reads TGTGCCAGCAGTTTATTCCTACTAGCGGGAGAGGCAGATACGCAGTATTTT. It yields the protein CASSLFLLAGEADTQYF.

V is TRBV11-2 and J is TRBJ2-2; the match to TRBD2 covers 15 bases. Germline loops: CDR1 SGHAT, CDR2 FQNNGV. The CDR3 loop spans 17 amino acids. The junction had 6 bases not matched to a gene; V was cut back by 3 bases and J by 7 bases. CDR3 coding DNA: TGTGCCAGCAGCTTCTGGACTAGCGGGGGGGCTGGCGGGGAGCTGTTTTTT. Translation gives CASSFWTSGGAGGELFF.

This clonotype occurred many times. The rearrangement links TRBV20-1 to TRBJ2-5; 11 bases fit TRBD2. Per the germline V gene, CDR1 is DFQATT and CDR2 is SNEGSKA (reference sequence). The CDR3 has 19 residues. V was pared by 0 bases and J by 0 bases, with 12 bases of the junction left unmatched. CDR3 sequence (DNA): TGCAGTGCTAGAGATACATTGGCTAGCGGGAGGAGGGACCAAGAGACCCAGTACTTC. Amino acids: CSARDTLASGRRDQETQYF.

As to this clonotype: Since a much larger clone is just one base distant, this may be a read error. The rearrangement joins TRBV29-1 to TRBJ2-7, with D unresolved. The CDR3 loop spans 15 amino acids. Germline CDR1 and CDR2: SQVTM and ANQGSEA. This CDR3 reads CSVEAPGRRYYEQHF. The CDR3 nucleotides are TGCAGCGTTGAAGCCCCGGGCAGACGGTACTACGAGCAGCACTTC.

This clonotype came up a few times. This chain connects TRBV20-1 to TRBJ2-5; D remains ambiguous. The CDR3 is 12 amino acids. The ends were cut back, 3 bases at V and 1 base at J, with 6 bases in the middle. Germline lookup yields CDR1 DFQATT and CDR2 SNEGSKA (reference sequence). The CDR3: CSASVIQETQYF. In DNA form, the CDR3 reads TGCAGTGCTAGCGTCATCCAAGAGACCCAGTACTTC.

This clonotype came up many times. The chain links TRBV7-7 to TRBJ1-5; D not resolved. There are 13 residues in the CDR3. Trimming pared 1 base from V and 12 bases from J, leaving 13 bases between. Germline assignment: CDR1 SSHAT and CDR2 FNYEAQ (reference sequence). CDR3 region: CASSLVGRWIQHF. In nucleotides, the CDR3 is TGTGCCAGCAGCTTAGTAGGACGGTGGATCCAGCATTTT.

This clonotype occurred a few times. The gene calls are TRBV2 and TRBJ2-3; possibly TRBD1 for D (6 bases). Germline V gene data show CDR1 as SNHLY and CDR2 as FYNNEI. The V gene lost 4 bases and the J gene lost 5 bases, with 13 bases spanning the gap. The CDR3 consists of 14 residues. The CDR3 region has the DNA TGTGCCAGCAGTGGGACTCCCAGGGGAGATACGCAGTATTTT. Translated: CASSGTPRGDTQYF.

This clonotype was counted a few times. The chain combines TRBV6-1 with TRBJ2-3; 9 positions match TRBD1. The CDR3 totals 14 residues. With 10 bases clipped from V and 3 bases from J, the junction kept 8 bases outside the gene matches. Germline assignment: CDR1 MNHNS and CDR2 SASEGT. The CDR3 here is CATRGTGRTDTQYF. The CDR3 region has the DNA TGTGCCACGCGCGGGACAGGGAGGACAGATACGCAGTATTTT.

Ten or more counts support this clonotype. The rearrangement joins TRBV7-2 to TRBJ2-3, with D unresolved. V gave up 5 bases and J gave up 6 bases, with 21 bases separating them. This CDR3 is 16 amino acids long. The V gene's germline CDR1 is SGHTA and CDR2 FQGNSA. The CDR3 loop reads CASSPSLTLEPDTQYF. As DNA, the CDR3 is TGTGCCAGCAGCCCTTCGTTAACTCTCGAACCGGATACGCAGTATTTT.

The chain employs TRBV20-1 and TRBJ2-1, with D possibly being TRBD2 (6 bases). The CDR3 runs to 15 residues. Between the trimmed V and J ends, which lost 7 bases and 3 bases, there was a span of 19 bases. Germline lookup yields CDR1 DFQATT and CDR2 SNEGSKA (reference sequence). The CDR3 bases are TGCAGTGTTAGCGCACTAGCCTATTACTACAATGAGCAGTTCTTC. This translates into CSVSALAYYYNEQFF.

This clonotype was counted at least ten times. V usage is TRBV12-3 or TRBV12-4 and J usage is TRBJ1-5, with 7 bases identical to TRBD1. The ends lost 3 bases at V and 4 bases at J; junction bases unmatched: 6. The CDR3 loop spans 15 amino acids. The CDR3 sequence is CASSLGAGGNQPQHF. The CDR3 DNA sequence: TGTGCCAGCAGTTTGGGGGCAGGGGGTAATCAGCCCCAGCATTTT.

The genes are TRBV6-1 and TRBJ2-5, with TRBD1 matching over 7 bases. The V gene end was trimmed by 3 bases and the J gene end by 5 bases; junction bases not matched to a gene: 6. The germline V gene encodes CDR1 MNHNS and CDR2 SASEGT. This CDR3 is 14 amino acids long. This CDR3 is CASSDDRGPETQYF. CDR3 DNA sequence: TGTGCCAGCAGTGATGATAGGGGGCCGGAGACCCAGTACTTC.

This clonotype was picked up many times. The chain joins TRBV29-1 to TRBJ2-7; 7 bases match TRBD2. CDR1 and CDR2 (germline): SQVTM, ANQGSEA. The CDR3 totals 15 residues. The V gene end was trimmed by 0 bases and the J gene end by 3 bases; junction bases not matched to a gene: 8. CDR3 region: CSVEDRGERDYEQYF. CDR3 nucleotide sequence: TGCAGCGTTGAAGATCGGGGGGAGAGAGACTACGAGCAGTACTTC.

This clonotype has at least ten counts. This may be a read error: a much more frequent sequence differs by one nucleotide. The rearrangement uses TRBV7-9 and TRBJ2-7; no definite D call. Germline V lookup: CDR1 SEHNR, CDR2 FQNEAQ (reference sequence). The CDR3 length is 12 residues. V dropped 2 bases and J dropped 2 bases, with 4 bases sitting between them. CDR3 nucleotide sequence: TGTGCCAGCAGCTTAAGGGCCTACGAGCAGTACTTC. As protein: CASSLRAYEQYF.

This clonotype was recorded many times. The J gene is TRBJ2-3, the V gene TRBV7-9; the D gene is possibly TRBD1 (6 bases). Germline values: CDR1 SEHNR, CDR2 FQNEAQ (reference sequence). V shed 11 bases and J shed 6 bases, with 9 bases lying between them. The CDR3 is 10 residues long. The CDR3 is CAWTADTQYF. The CDR3 region has the DNA TGTGCCTGGACAGCCGATACGCAGTATTTT.

This clonotype showed up many times. V and J are TRBV11-2 and TRBJ1-1, with D maybe TRBD1 (6 bases). The V gene lost 1 base and the J gene lost 4 bases, with 7 bases spanning the gap. Germline V gives CDR1 SGHAT, CDR2 FQNNGV. The CDR3 consists of 13 residues. The CDR3: CASSLGTVTEAFF. CDR3 DNA: TGTGCCAGCAGCTTAGGGACAGTCACTGAAGCTTTCTTT.

This clonotype has a count of ten or more. V usage is TRBV7-2 and J usage is TRBJ2-5; D is perhaps TRBD2 (6 bases). The length of the CDR3 is 15 residues. CDR1 is SGHTA and CDR2 is FQGNSA in the germline V gene. Trimming pared 1 base from V and 4 bases from J, leaving 13 bases between. CDR3: CASSLGKTSAETQYF. For the CDR3, the DNA is TGTGCCAGCAGCTTAGGCAAGACTAGTGCAGAGACCCAGTACTTC. The variable domain in full, with the rest retrieved from reference TRBV7-2 and TRBJ2-5, is GAGVSQSPSNKVTEKGKDVELRCDPISGHTALYWYRQSLGQGLEFLIYFQGNSAPDKSGLPSDRFSAERTGGSVSTLTIQRTQQEDSAVYLCASSLGKTSAETQYFGPGTRLLVL.